The 19 T cell receptor beta chains reported below all come from one sample, sequenced in a study of blood T cell repertoires in COVID-19. Using immunoSEQ multiplex PCR, the repertoire was profiled, and TCRdb retains in-frame clones only, with some absent. The table shows about 190,000 clones, with approximately 80% occurring only once. Sequenced sample: peripheral blood. These receptors were obtained from a man aged 45-65 years who had recovered from COVID-19.

The CDR3 DNA follows: TGTGCCAGCAGCTCGGGGACAGGGGTGGGTCTTGTGGCTTTCTTT. Residues: CASSSGTGVGLVAFF. This sequence joins TRBV14 and TRBJ1-1, with 10 nucleotides matching TRBD1. Germline CDR1 reads SGHDN; CDR2 reads FVKESK. J gave up 11 bases and V 5 bases, and 14 bases lay outside the gene matches. The CDR3 totals 15 residues. The full variable domain, its missing parts supplied by reference TRBV14 and TRBJ1-1, is EAGVTQFPSHSVIEKGQTVTLRCDPISGHDNLYWYRRVMGKEIKFLLHFVKESKQDESGMPNNRFLAERTGGTYSTLKVQPAELEDSGVYFCASSSGTGVGLVAFFGQGTRLTVV.

In this sample, this clone turned up a few times. The chain employs TRBV2 and TRBJ2-3; the D is unclear. CDR3 length: 14 amino acids. V lost 6 bases and J lost 6, with 16 bases in between. CDR1 is SNHLY, CDR2 FYNNEI, per germline. The CDR3, as DNA: TGTGCCAGCAGGGTTGAGCGCAACTGGGATACGCAGTATTTT. Residues: CASRVERNWDTQYF.

This chain uses TRBV11-2 with TRBJ2-5; a weak D match, TRBD1 (6 bases). The ends were cut back, 5 bases at V and 5 bases at J, with 15 bases in the middle. In germline, CDR1 is SGHAT, CDR2 FQNNGV. The CDR3 runs 14 residues. DNA of the CDR3: TGTGCCAGCAGCCGGACCACAGGGTTTGAGACCCAGTACTTC. This gives the protein CASSRTTGFETQYF.

This clone has only a few counts. The V call is TRBV28, the J call TRBJ1-2; 10 positions agree with TRBD1. The CDR3 sequence is 13 residues long. From germline, CDR1 is MDHEN and CDR2 SYDVKM. With V trimmed by 7 bases and J by 8 bases, 7 bases remained unmatched. CDR3 nucleotide sequence: TGTGCCAGCACAACCGGGACAGGGGTAGGCTACACCTTC. Residues: CASTTGTGVGYTF.

V is TRBV7-8 and J is TRBJ1-5, with D unresolved. V lost 0 bases and J 6 bases, leaving 9 bases between the germline ends. The CDR3 is made up of 14 amino acids. CDR1 SGHVS and CDR2 FQNEAQ come from the germline V gene. The CDR3 nucleotides read TGTGCCAGCAGCTTAGCGGGAGTCAGTCAGCCCCAGCATTTT. It is translated as CASSLAGVSQPQHF.

The chain carries TRBV7-3 and TRBJ2-2, with a possible D match to TRBD1 (5 bases). Per germline, CDR1 SGHTA and CDR2 FQGTGA. Deletions cut 5 bases from V and 2 bases from J, with 18 bases between. The CDR3 length is 17 residues. The chain's CDR3 is CASSPPLGLTNTGELFF. The CDR3 nucleotides read TGTGCCAGCAGCCCCCCTCTGGGGCTGACCAACACCGGGGAGCTGTTTTTT.

This chain joins TRBV7-9 and TRBJ1-2; no definite D call. There are 12 residues in the CDR3. The germline gives CDR1 SEHNR, CDR2 FQNEAQ (reference sequence). Trimming removed 2 bases at V and 7 bases at J, with 8 bases between. CDR3 coding DNA: TGTGCCAGCAGCTTAACGGAGTCTGGCTACACCTTC. This encodes CASSLTESGYTF.

The V gene is TRBV7-8, the J gene TRBJ1-2, with 7 bases fitting TRBD1. Germline-derived CDR1 and CDR2 are SGHVS and FQNEAQ. The CDR3 totals 15 residues. The junction had 11 bases not matched to a gene; V was cut back by 2 bases and J by 8 bases. The DNA of the CDR3 is TGTGCCAGCAGCTTAAACCCCGGACAGGCCTACGGCTACACCTTC. It translates to CASSLNPGQAYGYTF.

The CDR3 spells CASSVGTGYSTDTQYF. The CDR3 nucleotides are TGCGCCAGCAGCGTGGGGACAGGGTATAGCACAGATACGCAGTATTTT. The chain combines TRBV5-1 with TRBJ2-3, with 9 bases matching TRBD1. Germline-derived CDR1 and CDR2 are SGHRS and YFSETQ. The junction had 6 bases not matched to a gene; V was cut back by 4 bases and J by 0 bases. The CDR3 extends over 16 amino acids.

This clone was observed once. This chain uses TRBV9 with TRBJ1-3; D unresolved. Per germline, CDR1 SGDLS and CDR2 YYNGEE. Trimming took 4 bases from V and 10 from J, leaving 15 bases between them. This CDR3 is 13 amino acids long. The CDR3 DNA sequence: TGTGCCAGCAGCAACGTAGACGAGGGAACCATATATTTT. Protein sequence: CASSNVDEGTIYF.

The chain has TRBV24-1 and TRBJ2-3; 8 positions agree with TRBD1. CDR3 length: 17 residues. Germline CDR1 and CDR2: KGHDR and SFDVKD. V was pared by 2 bases and J by 6 bases, with 12 bases of the junction left unmatched. CDR3 DNA sequence: TGTGCCACCAGTGATTCCGCCACAGGGGGTATACTTGATACGCAGTATTTT. Amino acids: CATSDSATGGILDTQYF.

The chain combines TRBV5-6 with TRBJ2-7; 8 bases are a match to TRBD2. The trim removed 5 bases at V and 3 bases at J, leaving 10 bases unmatched. The germline CDR1 and CDR2 sequences are SGHDT and YYEEEE. The CDR3 is made up of 15 amino acids. The CDR3: CASRPLAGPHYEQYF. In DNA form, the CDR3 reads TGTGCCAGCAGACCGCTAGCGGGTCCACACTACGAGCAGTACTTC.

This chain connects TRBV6-2 or TRBV6-3 to TRBJ2-2; unclear D gene. Trimming removed 2 bases at V and 1 base at J, with 8 bases between. Germline V gene sequence: CDR1 MNHEY, CDR2 SVGEGT. CDR3 length: 15 amino acids. The CDR3 DNA sequence: TGTGCCAGCAGTTACGCGACTGGGAACACCGGGGAGCTGTTTTTT. Protein sequence: CASSYATGNTGELFF.

The chain joins TRBV5-6 to TRBJ1-2; tentatively, D is TRBD1 (5 bases). There are 13 residues in the CDR3. Germline assignment: CDR1 SGHDT and CDR2 YYEEEE. V was trimmed by 1 base and J by 8 bases, leaving 12 bases between them. The CDR3 nucleotides read TGTGCCAGCAGCTTGCAGGGAATTAGGGGCTACACCTTC. Residues: CASSLQGIRGYTF.

The chain recombines TRBV18 with TRBJ1-2, with D tentatively TRBD1 (6 bases). Germline values: CDR1 KGHSH, CDR2 LQKENI. CDR3 length: 15 amino acids. V was clipped by 3 bases and J by 0 bases, with 11 bases between them. CDR3 DNA: TGTGCCAGCTCACCCGAGACAGGTGCTAACTATGGCTACACCTTC. This gives the protein CASSPETGANYGYTF.

The rearrangement joins TRBV4-1 to TRBJ1-5, with D perhaps TRBD1 (6 bases). Trimming took off 4 bases at V and 3 bases at J, with 16 bases between the two ends. The CDR3 length is 16 residues. CDR1 MGHRA and CDR2 YSYEKL come from the germline V gene. The CDR3 nucleotides read TGCGCCAGCAGCCTAGGAAATGGACAGAACAATCAGCCCCAGCATTTT. This codes for CASSLGNGQNNQPQHF.

The chain combines TRBV19 with TRBJ1-4; D remains unclear. This CDR3 spans 16 amino acids. Germline V gene lookup returns CDR1 LNHDA and CDR2 SQIVND (reference sequence). The V end lost 5 bases, the J end lost 7 bases, and 20 bases lay between the germline ends. Here the CDR3 reads CASSLTGIGWTEKLFF. CDR3 DNA sequence: TGTGCCAGTAGTCTAACCGGGATCGGCTGGACTGAAAAACTGTTTTTT.

The chain uses TRBV9 and TRBJ1-5, with D uncertain. CDR1 is SGDLS and CDR2 is YYNGEE in the germline V gene. Trimming stripped 4 bases from V and 4 bases from J, with 15 bases between. The CDR3 totals 15 residues. CDR3 sequence: CASSISGRSNQPQHF. CDR3 sequence (DNA): TGTGCCAGCAGCATCTCCGGGAGGAGTAATCAGCCCCAGCATTTT.

The chain couples TRBV12-1 to TRBJ2-7; the tabulated D call, TRBD2, remains unverified against the DNA. TRBV12-1 is designated a pseudogene. The CDR3 sequence is 15 residues long. CDR3 region: CASTTISGSSYEQYF. CDR3 nucleotides: TGTGCCAGCACCACCATTAGCGGCAGCTCCTACGAGCAGTACTTC.